This is a list of T cell receptor beta chains from one sample in a study of PD-1 and CTLA-4 blockade in melanoma. Sequencing used immunoSEQ multiplex PCR; TCRdb keeps in-frame clones, though not all of them. The table has roughly 30,000 clones, 88% seen once. Sequenced material: CD8+ T cells from peripheral blood, taken from a patient given anti-PD-1 treatment. Receptor source: a human donor with melanoma. The CDR3 runs from the conserved cysteine through the conserved F or W. The order of the fields is J gene, V gene, D gene, CDR3 DNA, CDR3 protein. The D gene is left open where the match is weak.

TRBJ2-1 | TRBV15 | - | TGTGCCACCAGCATTGTGGCTGGCAATGAGCAGTTCTTC | CATSIVAGNEQFF
TRBJ2-5 | TRBV19 | TRBD2 | TGTGCCAGTACCCCGACTAGCGGGTACCAAGAGACCCAGTACTTC | CASTPTSGYQETQYF
TRBJ2-1 | TRBV19 | - | TGTGCCAGTAATGCACGAACGCAGTTCTTC | CASNARTQFF
TRBJ2-7 | TRBV5-4 | - | TGTGCCAGCAGCTTGAAGGTTAACTACGAGCAGTACTTC | CASSLKVNYEQYF
TRBJ1-1 | TRBV21-1 | - | TGTGCCAGTAGATGGAGCCCCTACCAGAACACTGAAGCTTTCTTT | CASRWSPYQNTEAFF
TRBJ2-6 | TRBV6-5 | - | TGTGCCAGCAGCTCGGTCTCTGGGGCCAACGTCCTGACTTTC | CASSSVSGANVLTF
TRBJ2-4 | TRBV12-3/TRBV12-4 | - | TGTGCCAGCAGTTTTGGTCGCGGGAACATTCAGTACTTC | CASSFGRGNIQYF
TRBJ1-1 | TRBV30 | - | TGTGCCTGGAGTGTAGGGGGATCCACTGAAGCTTTCTTT | CAWSVGGSTEAFF
TRBJ1-2 | TRBV30 | - | TGTGCCTGGGAAGAGGGACTCCTACTGAACTATGGCTACACCTTC | CAWEEGLLLNYGYTF
TRBJ1-3 | TRBV9 | - | TGTGCCAGCAGCGCACCGGGAGGGTTTGGAAACACCATATATTTT | CASSAPGGFGNTIYF
TRBJ1-1 | TRBV2 | - | TGTGCCAGCAGTGCTAGTTCGGTGGGCACTGAAGCTTTCTTT | CASSASSVGTEAFF
TRBJ1-1 | TRBV27 | TRBD1 | TGTGCCAGCACCACCGGACAGGCTCCATCTGAAGCTTTCTTT | CASTTGQAPSEAFF